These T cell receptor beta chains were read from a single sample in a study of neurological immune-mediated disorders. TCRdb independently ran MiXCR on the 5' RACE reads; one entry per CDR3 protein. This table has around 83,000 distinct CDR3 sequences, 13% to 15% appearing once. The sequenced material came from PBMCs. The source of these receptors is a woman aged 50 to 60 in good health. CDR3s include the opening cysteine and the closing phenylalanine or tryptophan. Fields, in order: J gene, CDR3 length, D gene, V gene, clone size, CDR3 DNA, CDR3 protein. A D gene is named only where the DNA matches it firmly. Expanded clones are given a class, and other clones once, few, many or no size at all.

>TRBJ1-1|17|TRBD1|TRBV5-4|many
TGTGCCAGCAGCCAGGGACAGGGGGCTGTTGGGCACACTGAAGCTTTCTTT
CASSQGQGAVGHTEAFF
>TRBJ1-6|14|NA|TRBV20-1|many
TGCAGTGCTAGACCGACGGGAGCGAATTCACCCCTCCACTTT
CSARPTGANSPLHF
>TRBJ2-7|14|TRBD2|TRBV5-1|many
TGCGCCAGCCGCGGGGGGTTTAGCTCCTACGAGCAGTACTTC
CASRGGFSSYEQYF
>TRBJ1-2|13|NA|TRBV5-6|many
TGTGCCAGCAGCTTGGACAGGAACTATGGCTACACCTTC
CASSLDRNYGYTF
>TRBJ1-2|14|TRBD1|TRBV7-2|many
TGTGCCAGCAGCAAGAACAGGGGGCCGGAGGGCTACACCTTC
CASSKNRGPEGYTF
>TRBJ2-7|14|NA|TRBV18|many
TGTGCCAGCTCACCATCCGGGACGGATTCCGAGCAGTACTTC
CASSPSGTDSEQYF
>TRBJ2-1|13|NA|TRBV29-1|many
TGCAGCGTTGCACCTAGCTCCTACAATGAGCAGTTCTTC
CSVAPSSYNEQFF
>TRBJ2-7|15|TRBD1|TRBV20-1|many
TGCAGTGCTAGCTGGGACAGGGAGGTTACCTACGAGCAGTACTTC
CSASWDREVTYEQYF
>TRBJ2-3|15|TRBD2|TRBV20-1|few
TGCAGTGCCTCGGGGGGGCCCACGGTGGCAGATACGCAGTATTTT
CSASGGPTVADTQYF
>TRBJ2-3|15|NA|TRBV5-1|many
TGCGCCAGCAGCTTGGTGCGGGGAAGCACAGATACGCAGTATTTT
CASSLVRGSTDTQYF
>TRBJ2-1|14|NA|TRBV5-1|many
TGCGCCAGCGCTACGGCCGGGTCCTACAATGAGCAGTTCTTC
CASATAGSYNEQFF
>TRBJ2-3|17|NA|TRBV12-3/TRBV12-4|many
TGTGCCAGCAGGCGCGCCAACGACTGGGACAGCACAGATACGCAGTATTTT
CASRRANDWDSTDTQYF
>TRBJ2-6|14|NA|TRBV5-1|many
TGCGCCAGCAGCTCCGATTCTGGGGCCAACGTCCTGACTTTC
CASSSDSGANVLTF
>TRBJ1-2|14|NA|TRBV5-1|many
TGCGCCAGCAGCTTCGTCACAGGCAACTATGGCTACACCTTC
CASSFVTGNYGYTF
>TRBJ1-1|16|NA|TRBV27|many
TGTGCCAGCACCCCACGGGGGCGGGGAGGGAACACTGAAGCTTTCTTT
CASTPRGRGGNTEAFF
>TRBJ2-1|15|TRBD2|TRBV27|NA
TGTGCCAGCAGCATATCCGGGACTAGCTACAATGAGCAGTTCTTC
CASSISGTSYNEQFF
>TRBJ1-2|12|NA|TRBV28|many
TGTGCCAGCAGTTTTGGAAGCTATGGCTACACCTTC
CASSFGSYGYTF
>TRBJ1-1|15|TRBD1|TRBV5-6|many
TGTGCCAGCAGCGGGACGGACAGGGGGAACACTGAAGCTTTCTTT
CASSGTDRGNTEAFF
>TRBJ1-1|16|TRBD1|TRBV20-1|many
TGCAGTGCTACCGGACAGGGGCGGGGGAAGAACACTGAAGCTTTCTTT
CSATGQGRGKNTEAFF
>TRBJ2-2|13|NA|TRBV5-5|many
TGTGCCAGCAGCATGAGCGCCGTCGGGGAGCTGTTTTTT
CASSMSAVGELFF
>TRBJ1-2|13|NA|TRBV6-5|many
TGTGCCAGCAGGCCGCAGGCTAACTATGGCTACACCTTC
CASRPQANYGYTF
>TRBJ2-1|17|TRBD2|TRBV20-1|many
TGCAGTGCTAGAGATCTCGGGGGGGTCTTTTCCTACAATGAGCAGTTCTTC
CSARDLGGVFSYNEQFF
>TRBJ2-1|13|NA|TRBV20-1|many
TGCAGTGCTAGTCAGGGGGGCCGGAATGAGCAGTTCTTC
CSASQGGRNEQFF
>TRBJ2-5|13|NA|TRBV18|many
TGTGCCAGCTCACCGAATGCGAGAGAGACCCAGTACTTC
CASSPNARETQYF
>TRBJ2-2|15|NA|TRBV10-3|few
TGTGCCATCAGCTCGACCTACGCGAACACCGGGGAGCTGTTTTTT
CAISSTYANTGELFF
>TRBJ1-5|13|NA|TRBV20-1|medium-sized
TGCAGTGCTAGCCGGACACGGGATCAGCCCCAGCATTTT
CSASRTRDQPQHF
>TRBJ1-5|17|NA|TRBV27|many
TGTGCCAGCAGTTTAAGCCTTTCTTTTGGGAGCAATCAGCCCCAGCATTTT
CASSLSLSFGSNQPQHF
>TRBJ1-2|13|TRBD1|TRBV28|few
TGTGCCAGCAGTGCCTCAGGGGGATATGGCTACACCTTC
CASSASGGYGYTF
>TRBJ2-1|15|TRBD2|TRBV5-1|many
TGCGCCAGCATTCGGACTAGCGGAGGATACAATGAGCAGTTCTTC
CASIRTSGGYNEQFF
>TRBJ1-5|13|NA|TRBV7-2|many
TGTGCCAGCAGCCCCCGGAGCGGGGAGCCCCAGCATTTT
CASSPRSGEPQHF
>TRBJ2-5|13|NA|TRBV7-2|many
TGTGCCAGCAGCTTGGACTACCAAGAGACCCAGTACTTC
CASSLDYQETQYF
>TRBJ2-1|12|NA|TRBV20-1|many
TGCAGTGCGTCGACTAGATCCAATGAGCAGTTCTTC
CSASTRSNEQFF
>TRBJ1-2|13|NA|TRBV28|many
TGTGCCAGCAGGGAGGGGACGGACTATGGCTACACCTTC
CASREGTDYGYTF
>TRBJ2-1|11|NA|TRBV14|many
TGTGCCACCGCCGGGAACGGTGAGCAGTTCTTC
CATAGNGEQFF
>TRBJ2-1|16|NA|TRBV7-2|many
TGTGCCAGCAGTTTACGGGGGGCCGCTTCTGGCGGGGAACAGTTCTTC
CASSLRGAASGGEQFF
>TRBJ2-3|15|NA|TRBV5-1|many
TGCGCCAGCAGCTTGGGGAGACCGGAGACAGATACGCAGTATTTT
CASSLGRPETDTQYF
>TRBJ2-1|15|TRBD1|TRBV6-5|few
TGTGCCAGCAGGCCGGGACAGGGGAAATACAATGAGCAGTTCTTC
CASRPGQGKYNEQFF
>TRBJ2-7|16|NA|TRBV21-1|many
TGTGCCAGCAGCATGGTAAGACAGGGAGGCTGCCACGAGCAGTACTTC
CASSMVRQGGCHEQYF
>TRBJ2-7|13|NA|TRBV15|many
TGTGCCACCAGCCGGTCGGCATCCTACGAGCAGTACTTC
CATSRSASYEQYF
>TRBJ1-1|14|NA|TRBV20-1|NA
TGCAGTGCTAGAGACAGGGTCATCGGCACTGAAGCTTTCTTT
CSARDRVIGTEAFF
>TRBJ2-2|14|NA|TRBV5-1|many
TGCGCCAGCAGATGGGAGGCGAACACCGGGGAGCTGTTTTTT
CASRWEANTGELFF
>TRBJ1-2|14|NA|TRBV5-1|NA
TGCGCCAGCAGCGCCGGCGGAGCAATCTATGGCTATACCTTC
CASSAGGAIYGYTF
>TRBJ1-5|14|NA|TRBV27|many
TGTGCCAGCAGTCAACAGACTACCCATCAGCCCCAGCATTTT
CASSQQTTHQPQHF
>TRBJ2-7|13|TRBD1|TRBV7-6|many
TGTGCCAGCAGCCGGGACAGATCCTACGAGCAGTACTTC
CASSRDRSYEQYF
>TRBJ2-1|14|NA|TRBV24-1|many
TGTGCCACCAGTGATTTCCCCCTAAGGGCCGAGCAGTTCTTC
CATSDFPLRAEQFF
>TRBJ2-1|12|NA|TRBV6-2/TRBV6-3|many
TGTGCCAGCAGTTACGATGGGGCTGAGCAGTTCTTC
CASSYDGAEQFF
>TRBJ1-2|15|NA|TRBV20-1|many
TGCAGTGCTAGAGGCGCTGGGGGCCCTAACTATGGCTACACCTTC
CSARGAGGPNYGYTF
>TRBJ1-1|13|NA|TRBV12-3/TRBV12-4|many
TGTGCCAGCAGCCCCTCTCCAGTCCTGAGAGCTTTCTTT
CASSPSPVLRAFF
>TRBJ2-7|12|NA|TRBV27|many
TGTGCCAGCAGGCGAGGTTCCTACGAGCAGTACTTC
CASRRGSYEQYF
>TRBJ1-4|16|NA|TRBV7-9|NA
TGTGCCAGCAGCTTAGAATCGGCCGGATTTCGCGAAAAACTGTTTTTT
CASSLESAGFREKLFF